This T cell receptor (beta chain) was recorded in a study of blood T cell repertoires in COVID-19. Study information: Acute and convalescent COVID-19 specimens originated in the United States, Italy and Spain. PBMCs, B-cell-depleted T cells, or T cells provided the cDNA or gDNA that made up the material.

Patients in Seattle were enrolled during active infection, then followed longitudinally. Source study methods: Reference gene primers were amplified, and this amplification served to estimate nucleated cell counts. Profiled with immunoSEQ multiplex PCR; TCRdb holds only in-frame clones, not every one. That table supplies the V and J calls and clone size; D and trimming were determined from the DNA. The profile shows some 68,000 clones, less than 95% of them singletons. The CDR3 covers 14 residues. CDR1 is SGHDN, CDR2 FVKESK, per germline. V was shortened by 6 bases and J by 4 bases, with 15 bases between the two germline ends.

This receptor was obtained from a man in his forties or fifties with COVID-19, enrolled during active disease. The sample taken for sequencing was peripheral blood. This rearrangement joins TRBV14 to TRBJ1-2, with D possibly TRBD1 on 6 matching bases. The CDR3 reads CASSPTGSGYGYTF. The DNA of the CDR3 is TGTGCCAGCAGTCCTACAGGGTCGGGCTATGGCTACACCTTC.